These 20 T cell receptor beta chains share one sample of origin, sequenced in a study of chemoradiotherapy in HPV16-positive cancers. Only in-frame clones appear in the TCRdb table, and some are missing; sequencing was by immunoSEQ multiplex PCR. The data show fewer than 3,500 clones, 70% to 90% seen once. Sequences were derived from tumor tissue, sampled from a patient who underwent chemoradiotherapy. The source is a human donor with HPV-associated anogenital cancer.

The genes are TRBV7-8 and TRBJ2-2; 11 positions agree with TRBD2. The germline CDR1 and CDR2 sequences are SGHVS and FQNEAQ. This CDR3 contains 15 residues. V dropped 5 bases and J dropped 5; count of bases not matched to a gene: 4. The CDR3 loop is CASSDTSGRTGELFF. CDR3 coding DNA: TGTGCCAGCAGCGATACTAGCGGGAGAACCGGGGAGCTGTTTTTT.

J is TRBJ2-1 and V is TRBV10-3; 7 nucleotides align to TRBD1. Germline lookup yields CDR1 ENHRY and CDR2 SYGVKD. V lost 6 bases and J lost 4; bases outside the gene matches: 6. The CDR3 loop spans 14 amino acids. The CDR3 protein is CAISPGQPYNEQFF. CDR3 sequence (DNA): TGTGCCATCAGCCCGGGACAGCCATACAATGAGCAGTTCTTC.

This clone was counted between two and nine times. The rearrangement links TRBV10-2 to TRBJ1-2; D unresolved. Germline V gives CDR1 WSHSY, CDR2 SAAADI. CDR3 length: 12 amino acids. Trimming took off 5 bases at V and 8 bases at J, with 12 bases between the two ends. CDR3 amino acids: CASSRRESGYTF. The CDR3 nucleotides are TGCGCCAGCAGTCGTCGTGAGAGCGGCTACACCTTC.

The CDR3 DNA reads TGCGCCAGCAGCGCCCAGGGAGCCAAAAACATTCAGTACTTC. It is translated as CASSAQGAKNIQYF. The chain combines TRBV5-1 with TRBJ2-4; tentative D call: TRBD1 (5 bases). The V gene's germline CDR1 is SGHRS and CDR2 YFSETQ. The CDR3 length is 14 residues. Trimming took off 4 bases at V and 0 bases at J, with 8 bases between the two ends.

V is TRBV7-9 and J is TRBJ1-2; D is undetermined. CDR3 length equals 14 residues. V was shortened by 5 bases and J by 5 bases, with 15 bases between the two germline ends. The germline V gene has CDR1 SEHNR and CDR2 FQNEAQ (reference sequence). CDR3 in amino acids: CASSATGVLYGYTF. In nucleotides, the CDR3 is TGTGCCAGCAGCGCGACCGGGGTTTTATATGGCTACACCTTC. Filled out from reference TRBV7-9 and TRBJ1-2, the complete variable domain reads DTGVSQNPRHKITKRGQNVTFRCDPISEHNRLYWYRQTLGQGPEFLTYFQNEAQLEKSRLLSDRFSAERPKGSFSTLEIQRTEQGDSAMYLCASSATGVLYGYTFGSGTRLTVV.

V and J are TRBV19 and TRBJ2-7, with D unclear. This CDR3 is built from 15 residues. V gave up 1 base and J gave up 5 bases, with 15 bases separating them. Germline CDR1 LNHDA, CDR2 SQIVND (reference sequence). The DNA of the CDR3 is TGTGCCAGTAGTATAGGACCTCCCCCTTTCGACGAGCAGTACTTC. Encoded protein: CASSIGPPPFDEQYF.

The chain carries TRBV5-1 and TRBJ2-5; no definite D call. The J call may be mistaken, given a closer DNA end match to TRBJ2-7. This CDR3 has 15 amino acids. Germline lookup yields CDR1 SGHRS and CDR2 YFSETQ. The CDR3 loop reads CASSLAPQEAYEQYF. In DNA, the CDR3 is TGCGCCAGCAGCTTGGCCCCCCAGGAAGCCTACGAGCAGTACTTC.

This rearrangement joins TRBV9 to TRBJ2-5; D call uncertain. CDR3 length: 15 amino acids. Germline assignment: CDR1 SGDLS and CDR2 YYNGEE. Trimming cost V 0 bases and J 1 base, with 10 bases left between them. CDR3 DNA: TGTGCCAGCAGCGTAGGCCCGGTCGGCCAAGAGACCCAGTACTTC. It yields the protein CASSVGPVGQETQYF.

The rearrangement joins TRBV10-3 to TRBJ1-1; D might be TRBD1 (6 bases). V was trimmed by 11 bases and J by 5 bases, leaving 18 bases between them. This CDR3 is 13 amino acids long. Germline lookup yields CDR1 ENHRY and CDR2 SYGVKD. CDR3 coding DNA: TGTGCCGCTAACAGGGCCGGAGAGACTGAAGCTTTCTTT. Translated: CAANRAGETEAFF.

This clone was observed a handful of times. Different DNA sequences within this sample yield the same CDR3. The chain links TRBV27 to TRBJ1-2; no clear D gene. Trimming stripped 2 bases from V and 1 base from J, with 5 bases between. CDR3 length: 13 residues. Germline V gene lookup returns CDR1 MNHEY and CDR2 SMNVEV (reference sequence). Here the CDR3 reads CASSLGVNYGYTF. The CDR3 DNA sequence: TGTGCCAGCAGTTTAGGAGTTAACTATGGCTACACCTTC.

V gene TRBV2 combines with J gene TRBJ1-4, with D possibly matching TRBD1 (6 bases). CDR3 length: 14 residues. Germline loops: CDR1 SNHLY, CDR2 FYNNEI. Between the trimmed V and J ends, which lost 4 bases and 10 bases, there was a span of 16 bases. CDR3 bases: TGTGCCAGCAGTGTGTGGGACGGGGGCGGAAAACTGTTTTTT. It is translated as CASSVWDGGGKLFF.

The genes are TRBV19 and TRBJ2-3; TRBD2 aligns across 10 bases. Looked up from germline, CDR1 is LNHDA and CDR2 is SQIVND (reference sequence). Unmatched junction bases numbered 3, after V lost 6 bases and J lost 6 bases. This CDR3 has 13 residues. Written as DNA, the CDR3 is TGTGCCAGTAGCCCGGGACTAGCGGATACGCAGTATTTT. It is translated as CASSPGLADTQYF.

The table lists this clone with a count of one. This chain connects TRBV6-1 to TRBJ2-4; D uncertain. Germline lookup yields CDR1 MNHNS and CDR2 SASEGT. The CDR3 contains 11 residues. V lost 5 bases, J lost 14 bases, and 13 bases lay in between. The CDR3 sequence: CASSLNFEEYF. The CDR3 bases are TGTGCCAGCAGTTTGAACTTCGAAGAGTACTTC.

The genes are TRBV25-1 and TRBJ1-4; D unresolved. V was trimmed by 7 bases and J by 5 bases, leaving 14 bases between them. The germline V gene encodes CDR1 MGHDK and CDR2 SYGVNS. This CDR3 has 14 residues. This chain's CDR3 is CASTRSNKNEKLFF. DNA of the CDR3: TGTGCCAGCACCCGCAGTAACAAGAATGAAAAACTGTTTTTT.

This clone was seen just once. The chain has TRBV7-2 and TRBJ1-3; D is perhaps TRBD1 (5 bases). CDR3 size: 15 residues. Germline V gene sequence: CDR1 SGHTA, CDR2 FQGNSA. Trimming took off 5 bases at V and 5 bases at J, with 16 bases between the two ends. The CDR3 here is CASSQTRDGRNTIYF. The DNA for the CDR3 is TGTGCCAGCAGCCAGACCCGGGACGGGAGAAACACCATATATTTT.

This clone was seen only once. The J gene is TRBJ2-5, the V gene TRBV7-9; D gene ambiguous. There are 14 residues in the CDR3. CDR1 SEHNR and CDR2 FQNEAQ come from the germline V gene (reference sequence). The V and J ends lost 1 base and 0 bases respectively, with 6 bases between them. The CDR3 protein is CASSLEGNQETQYF. CDR3 bases: TGTGCCAGCAGCTTAGAAGGTAACCAAGAGACCCAGTACTTC.

This clone was seen only once. The rearrangement uses TRBV7-2 and TRBJ2-3; D is ambiguous. There are 13 residues in the CDR3. Germline assignment: CDR1 SGHTA and CDR2 FQGNSA. V was clipped by 1 base and J by 2 bases, with 4 bases between them. CDR3 residues: CASSLGITDTQYF. In DNA, the CDR3 is TGTGCCAGCAGCTTAGGGATCACAGATACGCAGTATTTT.

The genes are TRBV28 and TRBJ2-1; a possible D gene is TRBD2 (6 bases). CDR1 MDHEN and CDR2 SYDVKM come from the germline V gene. The V gene lost 5 bases and the J gene lost 14 bases, with 19 bases spanning the gap. This CDR3 contains 13 residues. In DNA form, the CDR3 reads TGTGCCAGCAGTCCTGGGGGGACCGGCCTAAAGTTCTTC. It translates to CASSPGGTGLKFF.

This clone occurred once. This chain links TRBV5-1 with TRBJ2-1, with 13 nucleotides matching TRBD2. Germline trimming cut 4 bases from V and 10 bases from J; bases unmatched to any gene: 14. CDR1 and CDR2 from the germline V gene are SGHRS and YFSETQ. The CDR3 runs to 17 residues. The CDR3 here is CASSNRTGLAGVGEQFF. CDR3 nucleotides: TGCGCCAGCAGCAACCGGACCGGACTAGCGGGAGTTGGGGAGCAGTTCTTC.

The chain is built from TRBV7-2 and TRBJ1-1, with no clear D. Germline CDR1 SGHTA, CDR2 FQGNSA. The CDR3 is 14 residues long. Trimming left V 1 base short and J 1 base short, with 7 bases between. CDR3 sequence: CASSLGATNTEAFF. CDR3 nucleotides: TGTGCCAGCAGCTTAGGGGCCACGAACACTGAAGCTTTCTTT. Supplemented by reference TRBV7-2 and TRBJ1-1, the full variable domain reads GAGVSQSPSNKVTEKGKDVELRCDPISGHTALYWYRQSLGQGLEFLIYFQGNSAPDKSGLPSDRFSAERTGGSVSTLTIQRTQQEDSAVYLCASSLGATNTEAFFGQGTRLTVV.